This T cell receptor (beta chain) is drawn from a study of blood T cell repertoires in COVID-19. As for the study in general: Both acute and convalescent COVID-19 samples were obtained from the United States, Italy and Spain. In each case, the material was cDNA or gDNA derived from T cells, B-cell-depleted T cells, or PBMCs.

This clone was seen a single time. How the authors handled the data: Researchers report that nucleated cell counts were estimated from reference gene primer amplification. Clones were sequenced by immunoSEQ multiplex PCR, and TCRdb holds only the in-frame ones, with some missing. From that table come the V and J calls and clone size; the DNA was used to work out D and trimming. Among approximately 430,000 clones listed, around 86% were seen once. CDR3 length: 12 residues. The V segment lost 5 bases and the J segment 5 bases; nucleotides outside the gene matches: 1. CDR1 and CDR2 (germline): SGHRS, YFSETQ.

The rearrangement uses TRBV5-1 and TRBJ1-1; TRBD1 agrees at 9 bases. This TCR was sampled from a woman aged 25-40 years with active or convalescent COVID-19. Input material: peripheral blood. CDR3 DNA sequence: TGCGCCAGCAGGGGGACAGGGACTGAAGCTTTCTTT. This sequence encodes CASRGTGTEAFF. The variable domain in full, completed from reference TRBV5-1 and TRBJ1-1, reads KAGVTQTPRYLIKTRGQQVTLSCSPISGHRSVSWYQQTPGQGLQFLFEYFSETQRNKGNFPGRFSGRQFSNSRSEMNVSTLELGDSALYLCASRGTGTEAFFGQGTRLTVV.